This paragraph reports one T cell receptor beta chain. The junction departs from the called germline gene at one end, perhaps through a read error. The data stem from a study of blood T cell repertoires in COVID-19. Study background: The analysed material was cDNA or gDNA that came from T cells, B-cell-depleted T cells, or PBMCs.

The CDR3 totals 12 residues. Per the germline V gene, CDR1 is MDHEN and CDR2 is SYDVKM. Original processing methods: Nucleated cell counts were estimated from reference gene primer amplification. Generated by immunoSEQ multiplex PCR, the TCRdb table keeps only in-frame clones and is missing some. V, J and clone size are those of that table, while D and trimming were read from the DNA. The sample lists some 91,000 clones; 70% to 85% were seen once. The chain links TRBV28 to TRBJ1-2; no clear D gene. The clonotype originates from a man aged 65-85 years with acute or convalescent COVID-19. Sequencing was done on a sample of peripheral blood. The CDR3 loop is CVSSDSLYGYTF. The CDR3 DNA reads as TGTGTCAGCAGCGACTCACTCTATGGCTACACCTTC.